What follows describes a single TCR beta chain. With random hexamers, reverse transcription was performed on about 0.5 to 1 ug of RNA. Multiplex immunoSEQ PCR targeted 54 Vbeta and 13 Jbeta TCR beta segments. TCRdb re-called the immunoSEQ multiplex PCR reads through MiXCR, storing one row per CDR3 protein. This sample has about 140,000 distinct CDR3 sequences, with about 95% found just once. The data derive from a study of CD8 T cells in Susac syndrome. Study as a whole: Clinically active disease was present in five or six of the sequenced Susac syndrome patients. Eight of these patients were in remission.

This CDR3 is built from 16 residues. Germline values: CDR1 DFQATT, CDR2 SNEGSKA (reference sequence). Trimming cost V 5 bases and J 3 bases, with 22 bases left between them. The sequenced sample consisted of CD4+ T cells from PBMCs. The clonotype originates from a human donor with Susac syndrome. The chain combines TRBV20-1 with TRBJ1-2, with D tentatively TRBD1 (6 bases). The DNA of the CDR3 is TGCAGTGCTCCCCCCGGCAGGGGCAATAACCACTATGGCTACACCTTC. Translated: CSAPPGRGNNHYGYTF.